This T cell receptor (beta chain) was observed in a study of T-cell reconstitution after alpha-beta-depleted transplantation in children. The TCRbeta library was prepared with unique molecular identifiers. TCRdb passed the PCR reads through MiXCR, listing each CDR3 protein once. The data show about 1,000,000 distinct CDR3 sequences, with under 30% seen just once and about 28% held by the top ten. V shed 4 bases and J shed 8 bases, with 13 bases lying between them. Per germline, CDR1 SGHTA and CDR2 FQGTGA. This CDR3 is 13 amino acids long. On this clonotype: The antigen remains unidentified.

Study observations and caveats: At the one-year point after transplant, T-cell counts and TCRbeta diversity were found to come mostly from T cells that had been newly produced. In patients about two months after transplant, alpha-beta T cells reportedly arose from several hundred expanded graft clones. From surviving recipient T cells and thymic progenitors came the high day-60 TCRbeta diversity observed in some patients.

Source: PBMCs, mostly from graft donor cells, taken 360 days after TCRalphabeta/CD19-depleted stem cell transplant. The clonotype was recovered from a boy younger than two who had a stem cell transplant for SCID, so the T cells may come from the graft donor. The genes are TRBV7-3 and TRBJ2-3; TRBD2 is a possible D gene (6 bases). Written as DNA, the CDR3 is TGTGCCAGCAGCTCCTGGACTACGGGTACGCAGTATTTT. Its translation is CASSSWTTGTQYF.